This T cell receptor beta chain stems from a study of beta chain features in type 1 diabetes. In this sample, this clone turned up a few times. As every portion of the isolated RNA was reverse transcribed, the sequencing read expressed TCRB transcripts. Data came from immunoSEQ multiplex PCR; TCRdb stores just in-frame clones and leaves some out. The sample lists 140,000 or so clones, 9.2% seen once, with 0.68% in the top ten. Germline V lookup: CDR1 MNHEY, CDR2 SMNVEV (reference sequence). V was clipped by 6 bases and J by 3 bases; unmatched bases: 17. The CDR3 loop spans 18 amino acids. The V gene is TRBV27, the J gene TRBJ2-7, with 10 bases matching TRBD2. Sequencing used central memory CD4+ T cells from blood. This clonotype was sampled from a young man in good health. The CDR3 DNA is TGTGCCAGCAGCCTAAGGGAAAGTAAACTAGCGGGGTTCTACGAGCAGTACTTC. Protein product: CASSLRESKLAGFYEQYF.